These 29 T cell receptor beta chains came from one sample sequenced in a study of blood T cell repertoires in COVID-19. Assay used: immunoSEQ multiplex PCR; TCRdb lists only in-frame clones, some missing. The sample carries approximately 64,000 clones, about 88% recorded once. Sequencing was performed on peripheral blood. These receptors were taken from a man aged 70 or older with acute or convalescent COVID-19.

V and J are TRBV15 and TRBJ2-1; D might be TRBD1 (5 bases). The CDR3 is 16 amino acids. CDR1 and CDR2 (germline): LNHNV, YYDKDF (reference sequence). V was cut by 1 base and J by 8 bases, with 18 bases left in between. CDR3 sequence: CATSRARQGGSDEQFF. CDR3 DNA sequence: TGTGCCACCAGCAGAGCAAGGCAGGGTGGTTCGGATGAGCAGTTCTTC. The full variable domain, completed using reference TRBV15 and TRBJ2-1, is DAMVIQNPRYQVTQFGKPVTLSCSQTLNHNVMYWYQQKSSQAPKLLFHYYDKDFNNEADTPDNFQSRRPNTSFCFLDIRSPGLGDTAMYLCATSRARQGGSDEQFFGPGTRLTVL.

The J gene is TRBJ2-7, the V gene TRBV9; 7 bases are a match to TRBD1. V lost 4 bases and J lost 3; bases outside the gene matches: 4. The CDR3 is 13 amino acids. The germline V gene has CDR1 SGDLS and CDR2 YYNGEE. CDR3 residues: CASSRDSLYEQYF. The CDR3 DNA follows: TGTGCCAGCAGCCGGGACAGCCTCTACGAGCAGTACTTC.

CDR3 bases: TGTGCCAGCTCACCGCGGGAGTCGGAAAAACTGTTTTTT. It codes for CASSPRESEKLFF. V usage is TRBV18 and J usage is TRBJ1-4; D gene uncertain. The CDR3 sequence is 13 residues long. From germline, CDR1 is KGHSH and CDR2 LQKENI. Trimming shortened V by 3 bases and J by 8 bases, and 10 bases separated the two germline ends.

This chain links TRBV19 with TRBJ1-6, with 10 bases lining up with TRBD1. This CDR3 is built from 15 residues. In germline, CDR1 is LNHDA, CDR2 SQIVND (reference sequence). J lost 3 bases, V lost 5 bases, and 1 base had no gene match. The CDR3 here is CASSGDRGYNSPLHF. The CDR3 bases are TGTGCCAGTAGTGGGGACAGGGGCTATAATTCACCCCTCCACTTT.

The V and J genes are TRBV6-5 and TRBJ2-3, with D uncertain. This CDR3 has 12 residues. Germline V lookup: CDR1 MNHEY, CDR2 SVGAGI. V shed 5 bases and J shed 6 bases, with 9 bases lying between them. The CDR3 reads CASSRNPDTQYF. As DNA, the CDR3 is TGTGCCAGCAGTCGTAATCCGGATACGCAGTATTTT.

The V call is TRBV11-2, the J call TRBJ2-3, with 8 bases fitting TRBD1. The CDR3 is 15 amino acids. CDR1 SGHAT and CDR2 FQNNGV come from the germline V gene. After removal of 5 bases from V and 1 base from J, the junction contained 5 bases not matched to a gene. The CDR3 DNA sequence: TGTGCCAGCAGCACCTCAGGGGGCGGCACAGATACGCAGTATTTT. Translating it yields CASSTSGGGTDTQYF.

This clone showed up just once. V and J are TRBV20-1 and TRBJ1-6; D may be TRBD1 (5 bases). The CDR3 contains 13 residues. Trimming cost V 3 bases and J 7 bases, with 10 bases left between them. Germline V gives CDR1 DFQATT, CDR2 SNEGSKA (reference sequence). DNA of the CDR3: TGCAGTGCTAGTGGTGGGGGGAATTCACCCCTCCACTTT. Translated: CSASGGGNSPLHF.

The chain employs TRBV5-6 and TRBJ2-7; weak D call: TRBD1 (5 bases). The CDR3 loop spans 15 amino acids. Trimming left V 4 bases short and J 5 bases short, with 19 bases between. Germline assignment: CDR1 SGHDT and CDR2 YYEEEE. The CDR3 loop reads CASSPEGVPDDEQYF. CDR3 DNA: TGTGCCAGCAGCCCTGAAGGGGTCCCTGACGACGAGCAGTACTTC.

The V and J genes are TRBV9 and TRBJ1-5; 7 nucleotides align to TRBD1. V trimming: 0 bases; J trimming: 0 bases; junction bases outside the gene matches: 3. CDR1 and CDR2 (germline): SGDLS, YYNGEE. The CDR3 covers 16 residues. The CDR3 sequence is CASSVGQGDSNQPQHF. The CDR3 nucleotides read TGTGCCAGCAGCGTAGGACAGGGAGATAGCAATCAGCCCCAGCATTTT.

The chain uses TRBV9 and TRBJ2-1; D might be TRBD2 (7 bases). Germline-derived CDR1 and CDR2 are SGDLS and YYNGEE. This CDR3 is built from 16 residues. Trimming shortened V by 0 bases and J by 5 bases, and 15 bases separated the two germline ends. The CDR3 loop reads CASSVVGGGADNEQFF. The CDR3 nucleotides read TGTGCCAGCAGCGTAGTAGGTGGGGGGGCGGACAATGAGCAGTTCTTC.

The genes are TRBV3-1 (or the pseudogene TRBV3-2) and TRBJ1-5, with D possibly matching TRBD1 (6 bases). Germline CDR1 reads LGHDT; CDR2 reads YNNKEL (reference sequence). The CDR3 length is 16 residues. Trimming cost V 3 bases and J 2 bases, with 14 bases left between them. DNA of the CDR3: TGTGCCAGCAGCCAGGGCCCTCAGGGGCGCAATCAGCCCCAGCATTTT. Its protein is CASSQGPQGRNQPQHF.

The CDR3 reads CAWDYSRAASPLHF. In nucleotides, the CDR3 is TGTGCCTGGGACTACTCCAGGGCAGCTTCACCCCTCCACTTT. This chain joins TRBV30 and TRBJ1-6; D might be TRBD1 (5 bases). The CDR3 spans 14 residues. Trimming removed 5 bases at V and 9 bases at J, with 17 bases between. CDR1 is GTSNPN, CDR2 SVGIG, per germline (reference sequence).

The chain recombines TRBV5-1 with TRBJ2-1, with a tentative D call TRBD2 (5 bases). The CDR3 is 13 residues long. Trimming left V 0 bases short and J 8 bases short, with 9 bases between. CDR1 and CDR2 from the germline V gene are SGHRS and YFSETQ. Here the CDR3 DNA reads TGCGCCAGCAGCTTGGTTCCGGGATATGAGCAGTTCTTC. Translation gives CASSLVPGYEQFF.

The chain combines TRBV6-2 or TRBV6-3 with TRBJ1-1, with 7 bases fitting TRBD1. Unmatched junction bases numbered 5, after V lost 0 bases and J lost 1 base. The CDR3 sequence is 16 residues long. Per germline, CDR1 MNHEY and CDR2 SVGEGT. CDR3 bases: TGTGCCAGCAGTTACTCCGGTCAGGGGGGGAACACTGAAGCTTTCTTT. As protein: CASSYSGQGGNTEAFF.

This chain joins TRBV7-2 and TRBJ2-3; unclear D gene. CDR1 and CDR2 (germline): SGHTA, FQGNSA. This CDR3 region has 16 residues. Trimming stripped 5 bases from V and 3 bases from J, with 18 bases between. This CDR3 is CASSQRKRSQTDTQYF. CDR3 in DNA: TGTGCCAGCAGCCAGCGCAAACGGTCGCAAACAGATACGCAGTATTTT.

This chain links TRBV4-3 with TRBJ1-5; 8 nucleotides agree with TRBD1. Germline-derived CDR1 and CDR2 are LGHNA and YSLEER. V shed 0 bases, J shed 4 bases, and the junction held 2 bases outside the gene matches. The length of the CDR3 is 15 residues. CDR3 nucleotides: TGCGCCAGCAGCCAAGACAGGGGGCCTAATCAGCCCCAGCATTTT. Its protein is CASSQDRGPNQPQHF.

The chain is built from TRBV9 and TRBJ1-6, with 9 bases fitting TRBD1. Trimming at V came to 3 bases and at J to 5 bases, leaving 6 bases not matched to a gene. The V gene's germline CDR1 is SGDLS and CDR2 YYNGEE. This CDR3 region has 16 residues. The CDR3 reads CASSGQTGGDNSPLHF. The CDR3 DNA sequence: TGTGCCAGCAGCGGACAAACAGGGGGCGATAATTCACCCCTCCACTTT.

This sequence joins TRBV18 and TRBJ2-7; TRBD2 aligns across 9 bases. The germline V gene has CDR1 KGHSH and CDR2 LQKENI. J was trimmed by 6 bases and V by 4 bases; bases with no gene match: 4. The CDR3 runs 13 residues. The CDR3 coding sequence is TGTGCCAGCTCACGTACTAGCGGGTTCGAGCAGTACTTC. This translates into CASSRTSGFEQYF.

This clone occurred once. The rearrangement joins TRBV9 to TRBJ1-2; 10 bases align to TRBD1. Trimming at V came to 3 bases and at J to 4 bases, leaving 6 bases not matched to a gene. Per the germline V gene, CDR1 is SGDLS and CDR2 is YYNGEE. This CDR3 spans 15 amino acids. CDR3 sequence (DNA): TGTGCCAGCAGCGCCCGGACAGGGGGTGTCTATGGCTACACCTTC. This sequence encodes CASSARTGGVYGYTF.

The CDR3: CASSSFGGGWTYEQYF. CDR3 bases: TGTGCCAGCAGTTCCTTCGGAGGAGGATGGACCTACGAGCAGTACTTC. J is TRBJ2-7 and V is TRBV28; TRBD2 is a possible D gene (5 bases). The V end was cut by 4 bases, the J end by 2 bases, with 18 bases between. The CDR3 length is 16 residues. Germline V lookup: CDR1 MDHEN, CDR2 SYDVKM.

Only one count was recorded for this clone. The rearrangement links TRBV19 to TRBJ1-1; 8 nucleotides line up with TRBD1. The V gene end was trimmed by 9 bases and the J gene end by 4 bases; junction bases not matched to a gene: 10. This CDR3 is 14 amino acids long. Germline CDR1 reads LNHDA; CDR2 reads SQIVND (reference sequence). CDR3: CASSGQAGTTEAFF. CDR3 bases: TGTGCCAGCTCGGGACAGGCGGGGACCACTGAAGCTTTCTTT.

This chain links TRBV9 with TRBJ2-2; D is perhaps TRBD1 (6 bases). The CDR3 loop spans 14 amino acids. Germline V gene data show CDR1 as SGDLS and CDR2 as YYNGEE. V lost 3 bases, J lost 3 bases, and 9 bases lay in between. The CDR3 spells CASSDDRYTGELFF. CDR3 DNA: TGTGCCAGCAGCGACGACAGGTACACCGGGGAGCTGTTTTTT. The full variable domain, completed using reference TRBV9 and TRBJ2-2, is DSGVTQTPKHLITATGQRVTLRCSPRSGDLSVYWYQQSLDQGLQFLIQYYNGEERAKGNILERFSAQQFPDLHSELNLSSLELGDSALYFCASSDDRYTGELFFGEGSRLTVL.

V and J are TRBV28 and TRBJ1-5; D is ambiguous. The germline V and J ends were trimmed by 3 bases and 6 bases, with 12 bases remaining between them. The CDR3 length is 14 residues. Germline lookup yields CDR1 MDHEN and CDR2 SYDVKM. The CDR3 is CASSLEQYGQPQHF. Here the CDR3 DNA reads TGTGCCAGCAGTTTGGAGCAGTACGGTCAGCCCCAGCATTTT.

The chain links TRBV6-5 to TRBJ1-1; unclear D gene. Trimming took off 0 bases at V and 4 bases at J, with 12 bases between the two ends. This CDR3 has 15 residues. Germline V lookup: CDR1 MNHEY, CDR2 SVGAGI. The CDR3 DNA reads TGTGCCAGCAGTTACTCGGAGACTCGGGGCACTGAAGCTTTCTTT. Its protein product is CASSYSETRGTEAFF.

This clone was seen only once. The chain links TRBV19 to TRBJ1-1, with D uncertain. This CDR3 is built from 15 residues. V shed 4 bases and J shed 2 bases, with 14 bases lying between them. Germline CDR1 is LNHDA and CDR2 is SQIVND (reference sequence). The CDR3 is CASSKRTETNTEAFF. The CDR3 DNA is TGTGCCAGTAGTAAGCGTACGGAAACTAACACTGAAGCTTTCTTT.

This clone occurred once. V gene TRBV7-2 combines with J gene TRBJ2-7; the D gene is possibly TRBD2 (6 bases). V lost 1 base and J lost 4, with 20 bases in between. The germline V gene encodes CDR1 SGHTA and CDR2 FQGNSA. CDR3 length: 17 residues. The CDR3 nucleotides read TGTGCCAGCAGCTTAGTGGAGGGTGCCGGCCTTTCTTACGAGCAGTACTTC. It encodes CASSLVEGAGLSYEQYF.

This chain joins TRBV6-5 and TRBJ2-2, with D possibly being TRBD1 (6 bases). V shed 6 bases and J shed 4 bases, with 12 bases lying between them. This CDR3 has 14 residues. From germline, CDR1 is MNHEY and CDR2 SVGAGI. The CDR3, as DNA: TGTGCCAGCAGGCGGACAGAACTCACCGGGGAGCTGTTTTTT. As protein: CASRRTELTGELFF.

The chain carries TRBV4-1 and TRBJ1-2, with 9 bases lining up with TRBD1. After removal of 5 bases from V and 4 bases from J, the junction contained 2 bases not matched to a gene. From germline, CDR1 is MGHRA and CDR2 YSYEKL. This CDR3 region has 13 residues. CDR3 in DNA: TGCGCCAGCAGCTGGGGACAGGGCTATGGCTACACCTTC. Translation: CASSWGQGYGYTF.

The V call is TRBV3-1 (or the pseudogene TRBV3-2), the J call TRBJ2-7, with D unresolved. The CDR3 totals 15 residues. Trimming removed 4 bases from V and 2 bases from J, with 15 bases in between. Germline V gene lookup returns CDR1 LGHDT and CDR2 YNNKEL (reference sequence). The chain's CDR3 is CASSPTLSRPYEQYF. The CDR3 nucleotides are TGTGCCAGCAGCCCTACCTTAAGTCGTCCCTACGAGCAGTACTTC.